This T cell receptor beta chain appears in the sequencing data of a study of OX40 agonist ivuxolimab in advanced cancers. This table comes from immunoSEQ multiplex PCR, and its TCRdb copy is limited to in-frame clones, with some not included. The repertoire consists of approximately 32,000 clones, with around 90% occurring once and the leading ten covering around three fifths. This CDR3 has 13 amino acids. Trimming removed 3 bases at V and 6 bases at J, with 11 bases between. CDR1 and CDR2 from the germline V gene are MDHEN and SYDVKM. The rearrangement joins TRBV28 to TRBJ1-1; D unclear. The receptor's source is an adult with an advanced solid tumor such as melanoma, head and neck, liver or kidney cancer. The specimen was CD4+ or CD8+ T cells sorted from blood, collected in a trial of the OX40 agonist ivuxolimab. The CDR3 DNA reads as TGTGCCAGCAGTTTGTTCCCAAGTTCTGAAGCTTTCTTT. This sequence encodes CASSLFPSSEAFF.